This T cell receptor beta chain was observed in a study of cytotoxic CD8 clonotypes in ibrutinib-treated CLL. This clone was recorded only once. The CDR3 loop spans 14 amino acids. Germline V lookup: CDR1 GTSNPN, CDR2 SVGIG (reference sequence). Trimming removed 3 bases from V and 5 bases from J; junction bases left unmatched: 8. With cryopreserved PBMCs as the source, around 1.9 micrograms of genomic DNA went to TCR beta libraries. Sequencing was performed with immunoSEQ multiplex PCR; in TCRdb, only in-frame clones are kept and a portion is missing. The sample comprises 150,000 or so clones, approximately 80% of which are singletons, and about 1.9% rests with the top ten.

Source: PBMCs, taken after 12 months of ibrutinib treatment. V usage is TRBV30 and J usage is TRBJ2-7; 9 positions agree with TRBD1. The origin of this receptor is a human donor with chronic lymphocytic leukemia. Written as DNA, the CDR3 is TGTGCCTGGAGAAGACAGGGGGGGTTGAACGAGCAGTACTTC. This sequence encodes CAWRRQGGLNEQYF.